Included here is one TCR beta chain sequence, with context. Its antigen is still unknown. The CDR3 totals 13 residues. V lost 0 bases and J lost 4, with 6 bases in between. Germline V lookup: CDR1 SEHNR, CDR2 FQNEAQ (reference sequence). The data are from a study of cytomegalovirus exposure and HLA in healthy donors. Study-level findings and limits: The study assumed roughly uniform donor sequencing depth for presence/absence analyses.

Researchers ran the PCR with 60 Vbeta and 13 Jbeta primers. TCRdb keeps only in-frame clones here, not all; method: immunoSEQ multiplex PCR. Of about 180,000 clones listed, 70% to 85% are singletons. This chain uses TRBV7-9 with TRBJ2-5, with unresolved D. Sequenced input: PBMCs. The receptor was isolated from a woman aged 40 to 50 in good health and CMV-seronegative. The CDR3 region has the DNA TGTGCCAGCAGCTTAGCCCCCCTAGAGACCCAGTACTTC. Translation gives CASSLAPLETQYF.